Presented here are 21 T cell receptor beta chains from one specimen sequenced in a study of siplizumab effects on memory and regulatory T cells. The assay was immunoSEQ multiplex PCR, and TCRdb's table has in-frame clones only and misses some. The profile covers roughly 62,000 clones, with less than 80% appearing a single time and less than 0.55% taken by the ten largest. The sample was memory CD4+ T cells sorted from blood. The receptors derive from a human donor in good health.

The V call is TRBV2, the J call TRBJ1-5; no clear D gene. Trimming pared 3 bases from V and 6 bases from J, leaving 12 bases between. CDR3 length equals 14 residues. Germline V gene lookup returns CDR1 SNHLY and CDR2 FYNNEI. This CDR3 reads CASSDQSGGQPQHF. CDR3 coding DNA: TGTGCCAGCAGTGATCAGTCAGGAGGTCAGCCCCAGCATTTT. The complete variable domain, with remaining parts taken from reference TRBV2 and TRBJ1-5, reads EPEVTQTPSHQVTQMGQEVILRCVPISNHLYFYWYRQILGQKVEFLVSFYNNEISEKSEIFDDQFSVERPDGSNFTLKIRSTKLEDSAMYFCASSDQSGGQPQHFGDGTRLSIL.

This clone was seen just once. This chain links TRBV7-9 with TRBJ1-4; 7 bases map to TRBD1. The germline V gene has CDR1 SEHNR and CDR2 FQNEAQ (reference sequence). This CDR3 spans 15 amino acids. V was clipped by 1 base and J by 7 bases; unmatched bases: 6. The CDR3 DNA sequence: TGTGCCAGCAGCTTAGGGGGACAGCCAAGTGAAAAACTGTTTTTT. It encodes CASSLGGQPSEKLFF.

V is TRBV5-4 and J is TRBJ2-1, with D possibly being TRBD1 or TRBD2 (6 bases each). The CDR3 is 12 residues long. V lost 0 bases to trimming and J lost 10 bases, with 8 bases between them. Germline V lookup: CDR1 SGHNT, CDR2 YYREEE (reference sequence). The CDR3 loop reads CASSLVGGEQFF. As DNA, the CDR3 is TGTGCCAGCAGCTTGGTAGGGGGGGAGCAGTTCTTC.

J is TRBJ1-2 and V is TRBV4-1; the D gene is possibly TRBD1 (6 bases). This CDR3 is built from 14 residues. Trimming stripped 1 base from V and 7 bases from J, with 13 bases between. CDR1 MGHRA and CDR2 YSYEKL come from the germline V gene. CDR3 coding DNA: TGCGCCAGCAGCCAAGTCACCCAGGGGAGTGGCTACACCTTC. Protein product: CASSQVTQGSGYTF.

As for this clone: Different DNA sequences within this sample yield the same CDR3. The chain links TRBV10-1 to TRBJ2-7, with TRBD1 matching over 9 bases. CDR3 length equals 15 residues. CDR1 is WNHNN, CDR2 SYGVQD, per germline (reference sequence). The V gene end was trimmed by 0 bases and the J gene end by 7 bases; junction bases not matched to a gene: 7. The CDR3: CASSESGQGYREQYF. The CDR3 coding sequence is TGCGCCAGCAGTGAGTCGGGACAGGGTTATCGGGAGCAGTACTTC.

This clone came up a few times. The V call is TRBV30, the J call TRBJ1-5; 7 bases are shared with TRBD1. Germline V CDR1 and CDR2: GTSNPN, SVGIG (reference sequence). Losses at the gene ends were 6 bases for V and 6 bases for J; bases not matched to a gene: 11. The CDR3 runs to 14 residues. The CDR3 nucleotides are TGTGCCTGCACTAGACAGGGAGGCAGTCAGCCCCAGCATTTT. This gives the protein CACTRQGGSQPQHF.

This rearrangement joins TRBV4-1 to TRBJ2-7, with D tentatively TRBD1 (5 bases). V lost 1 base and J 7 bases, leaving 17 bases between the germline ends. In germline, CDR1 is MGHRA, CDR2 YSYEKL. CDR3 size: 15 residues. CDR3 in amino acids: CASSQAFGAPSEQYF. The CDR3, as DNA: TGCGCCAGCAGCCAAGCCTTTGGGGCGCCGAGTGAGCAGTACTTC.

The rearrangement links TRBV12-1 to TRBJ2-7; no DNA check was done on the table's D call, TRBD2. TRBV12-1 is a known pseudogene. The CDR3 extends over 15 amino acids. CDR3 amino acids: CASSSGLAGGCEQYF. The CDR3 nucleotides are TGTGCCAGCAGCTCTGGACTAGCGGGGGGCTGCGAGCAGTACTTC.

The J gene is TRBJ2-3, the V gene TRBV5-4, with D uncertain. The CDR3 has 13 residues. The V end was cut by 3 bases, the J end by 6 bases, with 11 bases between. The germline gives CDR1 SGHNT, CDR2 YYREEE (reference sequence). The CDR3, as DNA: TGTGCCAGCAGCTCCCGAGATTTTGATACGCAGTATTTT. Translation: CASSSRDFDTQYF.

The CDR3 sequence is CASSFYFGGSEAFF. The CDR3 DNA is TGTGCCAGCAGCTTTTATTTCGGAGGCTCTGAAGCTTTCTTT. The rearrangement uses TRBV7-2 and TRBJ1-1; D is ambiguous. CDR3 length: 14 amino acids. CDR1 is SGHTA, CDR2 FQGNSA, per germline. Between the trimmed V and J ends, which lost 3 bases and 6 bases, there was a span of 14 bases.

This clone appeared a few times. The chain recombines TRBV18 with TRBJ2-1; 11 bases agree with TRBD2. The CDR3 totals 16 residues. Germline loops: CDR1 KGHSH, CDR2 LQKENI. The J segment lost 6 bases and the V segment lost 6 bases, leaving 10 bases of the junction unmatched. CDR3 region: CASSPTLSGGANEQFF. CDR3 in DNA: TGTGCCAGCTCCCCAACCCTTAGCGGGGGGGCCAATGAGCAGTTCTTC.

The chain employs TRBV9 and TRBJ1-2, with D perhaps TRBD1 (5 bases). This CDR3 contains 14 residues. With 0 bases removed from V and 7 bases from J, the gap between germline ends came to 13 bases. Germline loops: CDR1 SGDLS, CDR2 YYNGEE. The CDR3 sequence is CASSVDHRSGGYTF. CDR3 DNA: TGTGCCAGCAGCGTAGATCACAGGAGTGGTGGCTACACCTTC.

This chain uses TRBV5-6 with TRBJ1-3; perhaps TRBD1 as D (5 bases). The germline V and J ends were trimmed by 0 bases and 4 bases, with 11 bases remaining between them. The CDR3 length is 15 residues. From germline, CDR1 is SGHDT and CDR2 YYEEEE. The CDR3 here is CASSLATEGGNTIYF. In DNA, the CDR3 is TGTGCCAGCAGCTTGGCCACGGAGGGGGGAAACACCATATATTTT.

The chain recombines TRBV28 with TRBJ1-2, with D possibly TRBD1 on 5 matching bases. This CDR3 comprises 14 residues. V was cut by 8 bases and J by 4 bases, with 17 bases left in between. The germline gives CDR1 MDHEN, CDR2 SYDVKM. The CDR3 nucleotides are TGTGCCAGCCAAGCCCCGGGGAGGGGCTATGGCTACACCTTC. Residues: CASQAPGRGYGYTF.

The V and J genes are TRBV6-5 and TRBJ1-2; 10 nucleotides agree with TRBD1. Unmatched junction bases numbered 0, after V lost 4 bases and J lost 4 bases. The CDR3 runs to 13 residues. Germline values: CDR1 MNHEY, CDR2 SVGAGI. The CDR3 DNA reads TGTGCCAGCAGTTGGGACAGGGGCTATGGCTACACCTTC. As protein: CASSWDRGYGYTF.

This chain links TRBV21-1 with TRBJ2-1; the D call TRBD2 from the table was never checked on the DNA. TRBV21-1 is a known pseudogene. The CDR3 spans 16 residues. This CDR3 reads CASSKIKRELNNEQFF. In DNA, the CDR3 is TGTGCCAGCAGCAAAATTAAGAGGGAGCTTAACAATGAGCAGTTCTTC.

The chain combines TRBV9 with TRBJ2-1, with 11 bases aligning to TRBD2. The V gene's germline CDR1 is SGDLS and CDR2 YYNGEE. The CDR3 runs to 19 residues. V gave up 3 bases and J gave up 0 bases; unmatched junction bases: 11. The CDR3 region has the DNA TGTGCCAGCAGCGCGGGGGGGACTAGCGGAACGAGCTCCTACAATGAGCAGTTCTTC. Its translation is CASSAGGTSGTSSYNEQFF.

For the CDR3, the DNA is TGTGCCATCAGTTTCGACAGGGGGAACGAGCAGTACTTC. It is translated as CAISFDRGNEQYF. The chain combines TRBV10-3 with TRBJ2-7; 9 bases are shared with TRBD1. This CDR3 has 13 residues. Germline V gene sequence: CDR1 ENHRY, CDR2 SYGVKD. Losses at the gene ends were 5 bases for V and 5 bases for J; bases not matched to a gene: 4.

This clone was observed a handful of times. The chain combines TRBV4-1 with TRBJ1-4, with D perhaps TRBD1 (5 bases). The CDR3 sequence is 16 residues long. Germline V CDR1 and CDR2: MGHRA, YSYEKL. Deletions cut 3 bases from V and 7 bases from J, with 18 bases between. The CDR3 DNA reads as TGCGCCAGCAGCCAGGGTGGGGGTCTAACTGGTGAAAAACTGTTTTTT. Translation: CASSQGGGLTGEKLFF.

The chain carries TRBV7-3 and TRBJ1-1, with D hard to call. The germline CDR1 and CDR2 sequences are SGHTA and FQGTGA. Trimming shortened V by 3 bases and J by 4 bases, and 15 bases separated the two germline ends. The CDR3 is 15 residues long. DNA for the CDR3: TGTGCCAGCAGCTTCCGGCCGGGATCAAGCACTGAAGCTTTCTTT. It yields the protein CASSFRPGSSTEAFF.

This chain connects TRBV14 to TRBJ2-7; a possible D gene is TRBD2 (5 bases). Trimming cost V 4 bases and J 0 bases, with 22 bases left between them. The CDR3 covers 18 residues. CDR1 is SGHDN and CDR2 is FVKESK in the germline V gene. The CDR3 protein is CASSLLPARVTPSYEQYF. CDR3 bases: TGTGCCAGCAGCCTCCTCCCTGCGAGGGTGACCCCCTCCTACGAGCAGTACTTC.